The 15 T cell receptor beta chains below come from one sample, sequenced in a study of patients and donors after allogeneic stem cell transplantation (dated by TCRdb to about 2020). Library construction relied on RT-PCR. Reads for this sample came from a NextSeq 550. Clones were called with MiXCR by TCRdb after fastp trimmed the public reads at Q25, and only in-frame beta chains were retained. All rows with the same CDR3 protein become a single entry with the most common DNA and genes. This sample is represented by about a million distinct CDR3 sequences; about a sixth of them were singletons. The ten biggest clones cover roughly 6% of the sample. Sequenced: blood, either unsorted or a sorted T cell fraction (not recorded which). All receptors come from a human donor who was either an allogeneic HSCT recipient or a stem cell or donor lymphocyte infusion donor (not recorded which). It is not recorded whose cells these are; they may come from a transplant donor.

V usage is TRBV20-1 and J usage is TRBJ2-2; 12 bases align to TRBD2. Germline V gene lookup returns CDR1 DFQATT and CDR2 SNEGSKA (reference sequence). The length of the CDR3 is 17 residues. V shed 3 bases and J 7 bases; nucleotides not matched to a gene: 12. The CDR3 here is CSARDILAGGPNGELFF. The CDR3 region has the DNA TGCAGTGCTAGGGACATCCTAGCGGGAGGGCCGAACGGGGAGCTGTTTTTT.

In this sample, this clonotype turned up a few times. A junction boundary mismatches the germline segment, possibly from a read error. The rearrangement links TRBV20-1 to TRBJ1-1, with D hard to call. CDR3 length: 9 amino acids. Germline V gene sequence: CDR1 DFQATT, CDR2 SNEGSKA (reference sequence). This CDR3 is CTAHPEAFF. The CDR3 DNA follows: TGCACTGCTCACCCTGAAGCTTTCTTT.

This clonotype has a handful of counts. The chain has TRBV24-1 and TRBJ2-5; tentatively, D is TRBD1 (5 bases). Trimming pared 4 bases from V and 10 bases from J, leaving 15 bases between. Germline CDR1 and CDR2: KGHDR and SFDVKD. The CDR3 is made up of 13 amino acids. The CDR3 bases are TGTGCCACCAGTGACCACACTACAGGCGACCAGTACTTC. Its translation: CATSDHTTGDQYF.

This clonotype was detected a few times. The V gene is TRBV7-3, the J gene TRBJ2-1; 7 bases agree with TRBD2. The CDR3 totals 14 residues. Germline V gene data show CDR1 as SGHTA and CDR2 as FQGTGA. V was clipped by 2 bases and J by 9 bases; unmatched bases: 7. Here the CDR3 reads CASSLARGGSEQFF. As DNA, the CDR3 is TGTGCCAGCAGCTTAGCCCGGGGCGGGAGTGAGCAGTTCTTC.

This chain connects TRBV4-2 to TRBJ2-7, with 10 bases identical to TRBD2. In germline, CDR1 is LGHNA, CDR2 YNFKEQ. The CDR3 runs 18 residues. V lost 0 bases, J lost 2 bases, and 10 bases stayed unmatched. The CDR3 protein is CASSQEGQREGRAYEQYF. CDR3 nucleotide sequence: TGTGCCAGCAGCCAAGAAGGCCAGCGGGAGGGCCGAGCCTACGAGCAGTACTTC.

This chain links TRBV20-1 with TRBJ2-5; no clear D. The CDR3 has 17 residues. Trimming removed 0 bases at V and 7 bases at J, with 24 bases between. Germline V gene lookup returns CDR1 DFQATT and CDR2 SNEGSKA (reference sequence). In nucleotides, the CDR3 is TGCAGTGCTAGAGATTTTGGCGGCCAGGCGCCCTGGGGGACCCAGTACTTC. Its translation: CSARDFGGQAPWGTQYF.

This clonotype was observed a handful of times. This rearrangement joins TRBV12-3 or TRBV12-4 to TRBJ1-3; D is ambiguous. The CDR3 spans 16 residues. V lost 4 bases, J lost 0 bases, and 13 bases lay in between. CDR3 nucleotide sequence: TGTGCCAGCAGTTCCCCGCTGACACCCTCTGGAAACACCATATATTTT. It encodes CASSSPLTPSGNTIYF.

In this sample, this clonotype turned up a few times. The chain is built from TRBV20-1 and TRBJ2-7; D is unresolved. CDR1 and CDR2 (germline): DFQATT, SNEGSKA (reference sequence). The CDR3 spans 15 residues. The V end lost 0 bases, the J end lost 0 bases, and 12 bases lay between the germline ends. This CDR3 is CSARDQLTNSYEQYF. CDR3 sequence (DNA): TGCAGTGCTAGAGACCAGCTCACCAACTCCTACGAGCAGTACTTC.

This chain joins TRBV7-9 and TRBJ1-2; 9 bases map to TRBD1. Germline lookup yields CDR1 SEHNR and CDR2 FQNEAQ (reference sequence). The CDR3 sequence is 13 residues long. V lost 3 bases, J lost 10 bases, and 6 bases stayed unmatched. This CDR3 reads CASSLGQGKDYTF. CDR3 nucleotides: TGTGCCAGCAGCTTGGGACAGGGAAAGGACTACACCTTC.

This chain links TRBV4-3 with TRBJ2-1, with 7 bases matching TRBD1. In germline, CDR1 is LGHNA, CDR2 YSLEER. This CDR3 has 12 residues. Trimming at V came to 3 bases and at J to 15 bases, leaving 8 bases not matched to a gene. CDR3 amino acids: CASSQRDRDRFF. As DNA, the CDR3 is TGCGCCAGCAGCCAGAGAGACAGGGATCGGTTCTTC.

This clonotype appeared a few times. The chain links TRBV5-1 to TRBJ2-3; D is perhaps TRBD1 (5 bases). CDR1 and CDR2 (germline): SGHRS, YFSETQ. This CDR3 spans 14 amino acids. V was clipped by 0 bases and J by 6 bases, with 11 bases between them. As DNA, the CDR3 is TGCGCCAGCAGCTTGGCCAGCAGGGCCGATACGCAGTATTTT. This translates into CASSLASRADTQYF.

This clonotype was found a few times. J is TRBJ2-7 and V is TRBV6-1; maybe TRBD1 (5 bases). This CDR3 is 15 amino acids long. Germline values: CDR1 MNHNS, CDR2 SASEGT. V lost 1 base and J lost 2, with 12 bases in between. The CDR3: CASSEGQGFTYEQYF. CDR3 sequence (DNA): TGTGCCAGCAGTGAAGGCCAGGGCTTTACCTACGAGCAGTACTTC.

The genes are TRBV6-1 and TRBJ1-2; possible D gene TRBD1, 6 bases. The V gene's germline CDR1 is MNHNS and CDR2 SASEGT. The CDR3 covers 15 residues. V was shortened by 4 bases and J by 0 bases, with 12 bases between the two germline ends. CDR3 sequence: CASSGRGATNYGYTF. The CDR3 DNA reads as TGTGCCAGCAGTGGCCGGGGGGCTACTAACTATGGCTACACCTTC.

CDR3 sequence (DNA): TGCAGCGTGCCTTCGGGGACAGCCAGCTTGGATACGCAGTATTTT. Translating gives CSVPSGTASLDTQYF. This chain links TRBV29-1 with TRBJ2-3, with 7 bases lining up with TRBD1. Germline CDR1 is SQVTM and CDR2 is ANQGSEA. V gave up 6 bases and J gave up 6 bases; unmatched junction bases: 15. The CDR3 has 15 amino acids.

This clonotype has a handful of counts. This chain connects TRBV6-6 to TRBJ2-3; D not certain. The CDR3 sequence is 12 residues long. Per the germline V gene, CDR1 is MNHNY and CDR2 is SVGAGI (reference sequence). V lost 8 bases and J lost 2, with 8 bases in between. For the CDR3, the DNA is TGTGCCAGCGGGTATTTCACAGATACGCAGTATTTT. Translating gives CASGYFTDTQYF.